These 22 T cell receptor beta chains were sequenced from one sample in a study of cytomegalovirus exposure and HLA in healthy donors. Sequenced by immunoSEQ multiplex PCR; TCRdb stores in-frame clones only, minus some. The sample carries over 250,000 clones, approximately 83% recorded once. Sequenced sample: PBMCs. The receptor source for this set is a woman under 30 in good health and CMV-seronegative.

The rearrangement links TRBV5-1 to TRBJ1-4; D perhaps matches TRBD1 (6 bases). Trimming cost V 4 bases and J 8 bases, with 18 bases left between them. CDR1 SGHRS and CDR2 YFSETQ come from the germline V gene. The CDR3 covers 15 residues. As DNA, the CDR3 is TGCGCCAGCAGCCCAGGGGAGTCGGGAGGCGAAAAACTGTTTTTT. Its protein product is CASSPGESGGEKLFF.

The CDR3 DNA sequence: TGCGCCAGCAGCTCAGACAGAGACTACGAGCAGTACTTC. Translated: CASSSDRDYEQYF. The gene calls are TRBV4-1 and TRBJ2-7; weak D call: TRBD1 (5 bases). The V end was cut by 5 bases, the J end by 3 bases, with 11 bases between. The CDR3 runs 13 residues. From germline, CDR1 is MGHRA and CDR2 YSYEKL.

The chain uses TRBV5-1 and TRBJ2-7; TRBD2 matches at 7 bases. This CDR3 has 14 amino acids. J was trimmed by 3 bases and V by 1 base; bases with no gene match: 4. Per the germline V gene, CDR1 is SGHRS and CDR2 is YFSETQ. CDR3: CASSLRGGSYEQYF. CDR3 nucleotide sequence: TGCGCCAGCAGCTTGAGAGGCGGGAGCTACGAGCAGTACTTC.

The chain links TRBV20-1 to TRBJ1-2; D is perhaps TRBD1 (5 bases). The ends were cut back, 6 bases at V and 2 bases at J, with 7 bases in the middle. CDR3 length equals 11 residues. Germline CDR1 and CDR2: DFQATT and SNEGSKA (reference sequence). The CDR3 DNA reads TGCAGTGCCGGGGGAAACTATGGCTACACCTTC. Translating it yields CSAGGNYGYTF.

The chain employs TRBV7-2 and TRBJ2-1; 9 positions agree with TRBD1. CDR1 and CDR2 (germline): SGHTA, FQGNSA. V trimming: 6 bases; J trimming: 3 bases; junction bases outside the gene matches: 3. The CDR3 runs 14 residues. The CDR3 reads CASRGTGYYNEQFF. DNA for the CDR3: TGTGCCAGCAGGGGGACAGGGTACTACAATGAGCAGTTCTTC.

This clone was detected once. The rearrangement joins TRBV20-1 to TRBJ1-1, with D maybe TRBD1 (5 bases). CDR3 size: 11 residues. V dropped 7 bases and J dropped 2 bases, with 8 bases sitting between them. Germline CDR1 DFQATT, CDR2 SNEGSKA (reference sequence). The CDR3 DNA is TGCAGTGTTGGGGCTAACACTGAAGCTTTCTTT. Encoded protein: CSVGANTEAFF.

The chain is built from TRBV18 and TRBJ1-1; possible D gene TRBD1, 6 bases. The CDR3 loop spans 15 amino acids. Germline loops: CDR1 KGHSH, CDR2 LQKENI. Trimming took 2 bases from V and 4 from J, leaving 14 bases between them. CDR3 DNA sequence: TGTGCCAGCTCACCAACTCAGGGGTCGAGCACTGAAGCTTTCTTT. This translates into CASSPTQGSSTEAFF.

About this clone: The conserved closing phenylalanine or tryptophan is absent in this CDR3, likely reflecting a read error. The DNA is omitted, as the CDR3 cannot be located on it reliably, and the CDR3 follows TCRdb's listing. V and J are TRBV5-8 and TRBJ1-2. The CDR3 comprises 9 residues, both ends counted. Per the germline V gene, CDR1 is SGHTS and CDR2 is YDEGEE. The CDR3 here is CASSLNLRN.

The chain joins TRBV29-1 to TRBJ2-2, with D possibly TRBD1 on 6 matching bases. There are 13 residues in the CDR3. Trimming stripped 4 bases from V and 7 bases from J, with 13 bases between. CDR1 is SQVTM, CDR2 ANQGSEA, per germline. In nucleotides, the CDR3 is TGCAGCGTTGGGACAGTGCCCAGCGGGGAGCTGTTTTTT. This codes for CSVGTVPSGELFF.

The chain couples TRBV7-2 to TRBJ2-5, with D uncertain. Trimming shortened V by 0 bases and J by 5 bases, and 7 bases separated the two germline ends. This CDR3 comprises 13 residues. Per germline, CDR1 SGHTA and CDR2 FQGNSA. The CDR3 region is CASSLAWAETQYF. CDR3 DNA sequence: TGTGCCAGCAGCTTAGCTTGGGCGGAGACCCAGTACTTC.

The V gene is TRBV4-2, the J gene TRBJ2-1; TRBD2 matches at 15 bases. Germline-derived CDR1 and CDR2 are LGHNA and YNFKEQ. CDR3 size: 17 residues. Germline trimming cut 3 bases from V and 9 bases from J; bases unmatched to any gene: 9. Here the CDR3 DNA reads TGTGCCAGCAGCCACGGACTAGCGGGAGGGTCAACAATTGAGCAGTTCTTC. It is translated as CASSHGLAGGSTIEQFF.

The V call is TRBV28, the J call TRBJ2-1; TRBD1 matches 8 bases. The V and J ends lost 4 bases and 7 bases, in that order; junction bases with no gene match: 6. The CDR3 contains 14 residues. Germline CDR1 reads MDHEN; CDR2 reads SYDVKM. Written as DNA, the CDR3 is TGTGCCAGCAGTTCCCCCAGACAGGGGAATGAGCAGTTCTTC. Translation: CASSSPRQGNEQFF.

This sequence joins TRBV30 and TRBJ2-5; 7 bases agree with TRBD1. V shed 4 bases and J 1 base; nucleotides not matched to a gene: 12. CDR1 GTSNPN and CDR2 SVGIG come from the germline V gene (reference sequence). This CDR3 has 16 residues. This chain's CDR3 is CAWTAAAGGVQETQYF. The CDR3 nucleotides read TGTGCCTGGACAGCCGCGGCAGGGGGTGTCCAAGAGACCCAGTACTTC. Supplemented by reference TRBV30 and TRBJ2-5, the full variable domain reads SQTIHQWPATLVQPVGSPLSLECTVEGTSNPNLYWYRQAAGRGLQLLFYSVGIGQISSEVPQNLSASRPQDRQFILSSKKLLLSDSGFYLCAWTAAAGGVQETQYFGPGTRLLVL.

The CDR3 protein is CASTGQGVRQETQYF. CDR3 sequence (DNA): TGTGCCAGCACTGGACAGGGCGTCCGACAAGAGACCCAGTACTTC. The chain is built from TRBV6-4 and TRBJ2-5; TRBD1 aligns across 8 bases. The CDR3 is 15 residues long. V dropped 7 bases and J dropped 2; count of bases not matched to a gene: 9. Germline CDR1 MRHNA, CDR2 SNTAGT.

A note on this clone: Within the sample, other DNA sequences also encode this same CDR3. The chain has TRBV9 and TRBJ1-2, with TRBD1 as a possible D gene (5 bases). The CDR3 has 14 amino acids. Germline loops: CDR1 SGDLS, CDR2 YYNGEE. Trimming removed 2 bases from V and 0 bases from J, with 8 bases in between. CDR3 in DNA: TGTGCCAGCAGCGTGGGGACTGCTAACTATGGCTACACCTTC. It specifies CASSVGTANYGYTF. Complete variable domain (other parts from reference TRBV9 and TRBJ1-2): DSGVTQTPKHLITATGQRVTLRCSPRSGDLSVYWYQQSLDQGLQFLIQYYNGEERAKGNILERFSAQQFPDLHSELNLSSLELGDSALYFCASSVGTANYGYTFGSGTRLTVV.

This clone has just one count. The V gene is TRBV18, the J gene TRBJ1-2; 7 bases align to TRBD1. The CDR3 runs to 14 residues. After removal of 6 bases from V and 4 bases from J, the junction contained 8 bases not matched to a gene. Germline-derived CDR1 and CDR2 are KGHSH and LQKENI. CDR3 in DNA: TGTGCCAGCTCCCTCGGACAGGAATTCTATGGCTACACCTTC. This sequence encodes CASSLGQEFYGYTF.

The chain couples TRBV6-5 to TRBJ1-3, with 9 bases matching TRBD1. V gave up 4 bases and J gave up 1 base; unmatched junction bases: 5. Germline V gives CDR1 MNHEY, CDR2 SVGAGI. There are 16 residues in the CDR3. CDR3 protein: CASSLNRGLSGNTIYF. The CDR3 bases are TGTGCCAGCAGTTTAAACAGGGGGCTATCTGGAAACACCATATATTTT.

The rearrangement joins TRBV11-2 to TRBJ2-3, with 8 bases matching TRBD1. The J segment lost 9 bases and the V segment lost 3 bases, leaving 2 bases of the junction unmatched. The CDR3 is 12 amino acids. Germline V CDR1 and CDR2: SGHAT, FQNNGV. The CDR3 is CASSFDRGTQYF. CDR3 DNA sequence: TGTGCCAGCAGCTTCGACAGGGGAACGCAGTATTTT.

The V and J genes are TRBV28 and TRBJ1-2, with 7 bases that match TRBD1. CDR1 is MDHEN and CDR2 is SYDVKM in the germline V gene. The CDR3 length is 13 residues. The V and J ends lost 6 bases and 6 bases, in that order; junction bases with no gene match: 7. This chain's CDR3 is CASRTSTGNGYTF. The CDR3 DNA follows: TGTGCCAGCAGGACATCGACAGGGAATGGCTACACCTTC.

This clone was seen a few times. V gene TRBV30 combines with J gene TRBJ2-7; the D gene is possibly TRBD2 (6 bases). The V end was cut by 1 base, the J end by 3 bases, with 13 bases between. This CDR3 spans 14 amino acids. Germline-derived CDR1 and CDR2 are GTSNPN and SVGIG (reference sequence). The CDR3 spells CAWSGGPGVYEQYF. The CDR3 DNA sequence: TGTGCCTGGAGTGGGGGACCGGGGGTCTACGAGCAGTACTTC. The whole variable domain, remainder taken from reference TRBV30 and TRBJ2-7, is SQTIHQWPATLVQPVGSPLSLECTVEGTSNPNLYWYRQAAGRGLQLLFYSVGIGQISSEVPQNLSASRPQDRQFILSSKKLLLSDSGFYLCAWSGGPGVYEQYFGPGTRLTVT.

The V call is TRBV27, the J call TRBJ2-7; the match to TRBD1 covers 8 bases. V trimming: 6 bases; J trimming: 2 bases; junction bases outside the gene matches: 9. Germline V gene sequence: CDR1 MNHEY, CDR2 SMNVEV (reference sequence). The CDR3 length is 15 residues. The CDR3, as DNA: TGTGCCAGCAGCCTAGGACAGGGTGGCACCTACGAGCAGTACTTC. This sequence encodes CASSLGQGGTYEQYF.

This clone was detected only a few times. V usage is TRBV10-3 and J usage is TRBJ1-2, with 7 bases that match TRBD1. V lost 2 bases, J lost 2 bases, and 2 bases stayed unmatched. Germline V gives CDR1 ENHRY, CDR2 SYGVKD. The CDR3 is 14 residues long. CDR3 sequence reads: CAISEDRVNYGYTF. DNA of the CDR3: TGTGCCATCAGTGAGGACAGGGTAAACTATGGCTACACCTTC.